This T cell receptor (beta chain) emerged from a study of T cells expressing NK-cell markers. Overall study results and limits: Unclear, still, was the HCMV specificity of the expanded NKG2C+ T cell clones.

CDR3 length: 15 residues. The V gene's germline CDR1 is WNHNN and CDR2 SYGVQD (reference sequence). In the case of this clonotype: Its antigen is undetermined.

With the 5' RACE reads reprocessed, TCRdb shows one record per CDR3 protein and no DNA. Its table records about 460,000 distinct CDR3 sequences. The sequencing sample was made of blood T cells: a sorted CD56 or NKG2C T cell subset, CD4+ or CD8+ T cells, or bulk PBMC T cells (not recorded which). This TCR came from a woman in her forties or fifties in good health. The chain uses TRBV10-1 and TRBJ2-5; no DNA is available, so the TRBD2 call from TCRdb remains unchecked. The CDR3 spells CASSERAGGQETQYF.